This T cell receptor beta chain was sequenced during a study of cytomegalovirus exposure and HLA in healthy donors. Study information: Later, an analysis reported that the 110 or so validation repertoires had used the same platform as the approximately 690 first-cohort repertoires.

The table came from immunoSEQ multiplex PCR; TCRdb's copy has only in-frame clones and leaves some out. The sample includes 50,000 to 80,000 clones, around 89% seen only once; the top ten take around 1.7%. This clone was recorded a few times. Its specificity is unknown. A roughly 120-subject validation cohort, separate from the approximately 720-subject first cohort, supplied the donors. Findings of the study overall: According to the study, roughly 180 TCR beta chains were cytomegalovirus-associated. According to a later analysis, TCR clusters from the first cohort tended to co-occur in the 120 or so validation repertoires.

V dropped 1 base and J dropped 1 base, with 5 bases sitting between them. The CDR3 consists of 14 residues. CDR1 and CDR2 from the germline V gene are SGDLS and YYNGEE. The chain uses TRBV9 and TRBJ2-2; perhaps TRBD1 as D (5 bases). This receptor was identified in a young woman in good health and CMV-seronegative. Sequencing used PBMCs. CDR3 DNA sequence: TGTGCCAGCAGCGTACAGGGGAACACCGGGGAGCTGTTTTTT. Translated: CASSVQGNTGELFF.